The 2 T cell receptor beta chains in this list originate from one sample, sequenced in a study of T cell changes during pregnancy in multiple sclerosis. Data came from immunoSEQ multiplex PCR; TCRdb stores just in-frame clones and leaves some out. The table shows about 39,000 clones, with roughly 90% occurring only once. Specimen: CD8+ T cells from peripheral blood mononuclear cells, collected in the first trimester of pregnancy. The receptors were gathered from a female donor with multiple sclerosis, enrolled in a pregnancy study.

The chain carries TRBV9 and TRBJ2-1; the D gene is possibly TRBD1 (5 bases). CDR1 SGDLS and CDR2 YYNGEE come from the germline V gene. The ends were cut back, 5 bases at V and 5 bases at J, with 11 bases in the middle. CDR3 size: 13 residues. The CDR3 loop is CASRGPVDNEQFF. CDR3 DNA: TGTGCCAGCAGGGGGCCGGTAGACAATGAGCAGTTCTTC.

The chain has TRBV27 and TRBJ2-7, with D possibly being TRBD1 (6 bases). The CDR3 totals 18 residues. The V end was cut by 0 bases, the J end by 2 bases, with 20 bases between. CDR1 and CDR2 (germline): MNHEY, SMNVEV (reference sequence). The DNA for the CDR3 is TGTGCCAGCAGTTTATCGATACCTCTATCCGGGACAACCTACGAGCAGTACTTC. It translates to CASSLSIPLSGTTYEQYF.